This T cell receptor beta chain was found in a study of blood T cell repertoires in COVID-19. On the study more broadly: From the United States, Italy and Spain came samples of acute and convalescent COVID-19. Sources were T cells, B-cell-depleted T cells, or PBMCs; the material itself was cDNA or gDNA.

The data were produced by immunoSEQ multiplex PCR, yet TCRdb's version contains in-frame clones alone and is incomplete. The sample yields about 400,000 clones, more than 80% seen once. CDR1 and CDR2 (germline): SGDLS, YYNGEE. V was pared by 3 bases and J by 8 bases, with 14 bases between. CDR3 length: 13 residues. V and J are TRBV9 and TRBJ1-2; perhaps TRBD1 as D (5 bases). Sequencing was performed on peripheral blood. The TCR comes from a man aged 35-49 years with acute or convalescent COVID-19. CDR3 DNA: TGTGCCAGCAGCGCAGACATGGGGCTGGGCTACACCTTC. Protein: CASSADMGLGYTF.